This T cell receptor (beta chain) was identified in a study of T cells expressing NK-cell markers. On the study more broadly: Serological testing identified most of the eight sequenced donors as HCMV-seropositive and one as seronegative. Study results and caveats: The study found these clonotypes also leading the CD3+CD56-NKG2C+ fraction in a few donors.

Reprocessing the 5' RACE reads, TCRdb reports a single entry for every CDR3 protein and omits DNA. The sample table sets out approximately 440,000 distinct CDR3 sequences. As for this clonotype: The antigen remains undetermined.

This CDR3 region has 16 residues. Germline-derived CDR1 and CDR2 are LGHNT and FRNRAP. V usage is TRBV12-5 and J usage is TRBJ2-1; no DNA is available, so the TRBD1 call from TCRdb remains unchecked. Sequencing was carried out using blood T cells: a sorted CD56 or NKG2C T cell subset, CD4+ or CD8+ T cells, or bulk PBMC T cells (not recorded which). This clonotype was obtained from a woman aged 50 to 65 in good health. The CDR3 here is CASAPQRGGTYNEQFF.